The 10 T cell receptor beta chains below all came from one sample that was sequenced in a study of blood T cells in healthy people across ages. Combining a sample-barcoded 5' primer with a J-beta primer mix, a second PCR ran for roughly 7 to 11 cycles. TCRdb analysed the 5' RACE reads with MiXCR anew, one entry per CDR3 protein. The profile shows some 1.5 million distinct CDR3 sequences, 25% to 30% of them singletons. Source material: blood. The receptors originated from a woman aged 25 to 45 in good health.

This clonotype was recorded only once. A much larger clone differs from this one at a single base, so this may be a read error. The V call is TRBV4-1, the J call TRBJ1-2; D may be TRBD1 (6 bases). CDR3 size: 16 residues. Germline V CDR1 and CDR2: MGHRA, YSYEKL. The CDR3 reads CASSQGQVGANYGCTF. The CDR3 DNA follows: TGCGCCAGCAGCCAAGGACAGGTTGGCGCTAACTATGGCTGCACCTTC.

On this clonotype itself: Just one base apart from a much larger clone, this may be a read error. The chain combines TRBV5-6 with TRBJ2-5; D gene ambiguous. Germline loops: CDR1 SGHDT, CDR2 YYEEEE. There are 16 residues in the CDR3. The CDR3 is CASGLSVQTQRETQYF. CDR3 bases: TGTGCCAGCGGCTTGTCTGTGCAGACACAACGAGAGACCCAGTACTTC.

The chain couples TRBV28 to TRBJ2-1; 8 positions match TRBD1. CDR3 length equals 15 residues. V lost 10 bases, J lost 4 bases, and 12 bases stayed unmatched. The germline gives CDR1 MDHEN, CDR2 SYDVKM. The CDR3 loop is CATTKGGQGYNEQFF. CDR3 nucleotides: TGTGCCACCACGAAGGGAGGACAGGGTTACAATGAGCAGTTCTTC.

The V call is TRBV2, the J call TRBJ2-2; the D gene could be TRBD1 or TRBD2 (5 bases each). The CDR3 is made up of 14 amino acids. V lost 8 bases, J lost 6 bases, and 16 bases lay in between. The germline V gene has CDR1 SNHLY and CDR2 FYNNEI. This CDR3 is CASFAGSGPGELFF. DNA for the CDR3: TGTGCCAGCTTCGCTGGATCGGGACCCGGGGAGCTGTTTTTT.

The rearrangement links TRBV7-2 to TRBJ1-1; the D gene is possibly TRBD1 (6 bases). The CDR3 runs 15 residues. Germline V gene sequence: CDR1 SGHTA, CDR2 FQGNSA. The V gene lost 3 bases and the J gene lost 1 base, with 12 bases spanning the gap. CDR3 sequence (DNA): TGTGCCAGCAGCTTGATCAGGGGCCAGAACACTGAAGCTTTCTTT. Residues: CASSLIRGQNTEAFF.

The V call is TRBV20-1, the J call TRBJ1-4; TRBD1 agrees at 10 bases. This CDR3 has 16 residues. V trimming: 5 bases; J trimming: 5 bases; junction bases outside the gene matches: 11. Germline assignment: CDR1 DFQATT and CDR2 SNEGSKA (reference sequence). This CDR3 is CSAQRLGTGENEKLFF. CDR3 nucleotides: TGCAGTGCTCAAAGACTAGGGACAGGGGAAAATGAAAAACTGTTTTTT.

Details on this clonotype: Being one base from a much bigger clone, this may be a read error. The chain has TRBV6-2 or TRBV6-3 and TRBJ2-7, with D perhaps given as TRBD1 or TRBD2 (5 bases each). Germline values: CDR1 MNHEY, CDR2 SVGEGT. V was clipped by 8 bases and J by 4 bases, with 15 bases between them. The CDR3 contains 13 residues. CDR3 sequence: CASWETDFYEQYF. The DNA for the CDR3 is TGTGCCAGCTGGGAGACAGACTTTTACGAGCAGTACTTC.

This clonotype was seen more than once but under ten times. V usage is TRBV6-2 or TRBV6-3 and J usage is TRBJ1-5; D remains ambiguous. The V end lost 6 bases, the J end lost 9 bases, and 21 bases lay between the germline ends. This CDR3 region has 15 residues. The germline V gene has CDR1 MNHEY and CDR2 SVGEGT. CDR3 amino acids: CASSLTGNAVLPQHF. CDR3 bases: TGTGCCAGCAGCCTGACGGGGAACGCGGTTTTGCCCCAGCATTTT.

In this sample, this clonotype turned up many times. V is TRBV5-1 and J is TRBJ2-1; D is perhaps TRBD1 or TRBD2 (5 bases each). Trimming took 8 bases from V and 1 from J, leaving 7 bases between them. Germline assignment: CDR1 SGHRS and CDR2 YFSETQ. The CDR3 is 12 amino acids. Written as DNA, the CDR3 is TGCGCCAGGGGACGGTCCTACAATGAGCAGTTCTTC. Protein sequence: CARGRSYNEQFF.

This clonotype occurred a few times. The chain carries TRBV5-1 and TRBJ2-1; TRBD1 matches 11 bases. Trimming removed 3 bases from V and 2 bases from J; junction bases left unmatched: 7. Germline V gene data show CDR1 as SGHRS and CDR2 as YFSETQ. This CDR3 has 17 residues. The DNA for the CDR3 is TGCGCCAGCAGCTCGGGGGGACAGGGGGGTCCCTACAATGAGCAGTTCTTC. Amino acid sequence: CASSSGGQGGPYNEQFF.